The clone carrying this T cell receptor beta chain has a count of ten or more. The data originate from a study of response to subunit inactivated influenza vaccine. Germline trimming cut 4 bases from V and 4 bases from J; bases unmatched to any gene: 6. This CDR3 is 16 amino acids long. Germline-derived CDR1 and CDR2 are MGHDK and SYGVNS. TCRdb recomputed calls from the RT-PCR reads with MiXCR, one row per CDR3 protein. The sample lists 250,000 to 350,000 distinct CDR3 sequences, 20% to 25% occurring once. V is TRBV25-1 and J is TRBJ1-6, with TRBD1 matching over 8 bases. Sequenced here: PBMCs from blood, sampled less than 22 months after vaccination. The TCR sequence derives from a man in his fifties or sixties who received an inactivated influenza vaccine. The CDR3 region has the DNA TGTGCCAGCAGTGGAATGGACAGGGCTTATAATTCACCCCTCCACTTT. Translating it yields CASSGMDRAYNSPLHF.